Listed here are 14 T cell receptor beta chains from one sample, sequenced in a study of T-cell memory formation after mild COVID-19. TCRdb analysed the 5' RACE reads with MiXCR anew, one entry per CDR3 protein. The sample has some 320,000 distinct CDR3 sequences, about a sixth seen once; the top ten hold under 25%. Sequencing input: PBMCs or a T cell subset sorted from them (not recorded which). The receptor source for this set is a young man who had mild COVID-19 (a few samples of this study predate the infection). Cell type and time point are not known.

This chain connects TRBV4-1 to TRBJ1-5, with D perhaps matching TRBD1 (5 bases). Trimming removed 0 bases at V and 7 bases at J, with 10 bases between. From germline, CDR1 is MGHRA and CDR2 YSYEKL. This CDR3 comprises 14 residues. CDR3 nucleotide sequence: TGCGCCAGCAGCCAAGACGAAGGGGCGCAGCCCCAGCATTTT. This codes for CASSQDEGAQPQHF.

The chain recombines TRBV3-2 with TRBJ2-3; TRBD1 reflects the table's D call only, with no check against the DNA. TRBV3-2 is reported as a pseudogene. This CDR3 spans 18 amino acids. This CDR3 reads CASSQGRGGFPTTDTQYF. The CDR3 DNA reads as TGTGCCAGCAGCCAAGGCAGGGGTGGGTTCCCGACCACAGATACGCAGTATTTT.

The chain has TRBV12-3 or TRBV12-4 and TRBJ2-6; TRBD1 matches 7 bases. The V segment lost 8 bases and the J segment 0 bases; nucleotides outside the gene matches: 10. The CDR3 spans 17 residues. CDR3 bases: TGTGCCAGCGGCACCGGGACAGCGATCTCTGGGGCCAACGTCCTGACTTTC. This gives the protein CASGTGTAISGANVLTF.

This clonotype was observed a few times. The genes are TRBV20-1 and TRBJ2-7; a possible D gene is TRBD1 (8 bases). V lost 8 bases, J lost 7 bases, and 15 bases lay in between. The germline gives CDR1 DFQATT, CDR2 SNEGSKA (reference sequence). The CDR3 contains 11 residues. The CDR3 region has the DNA TGCAGTACAACAGGGGGGGGTGAGCAGTACTTC. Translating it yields CSTTGGGEQYF.

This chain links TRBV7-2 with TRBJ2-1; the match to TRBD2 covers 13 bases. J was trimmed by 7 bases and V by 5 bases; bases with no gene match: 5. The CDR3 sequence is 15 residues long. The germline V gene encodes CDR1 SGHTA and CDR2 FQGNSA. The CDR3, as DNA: TGTGCCAGCAGCACCCGGACTAGCGGGGGAAATGAGCAGTTCTTC. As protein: CASSTRTSGGNEQFF.

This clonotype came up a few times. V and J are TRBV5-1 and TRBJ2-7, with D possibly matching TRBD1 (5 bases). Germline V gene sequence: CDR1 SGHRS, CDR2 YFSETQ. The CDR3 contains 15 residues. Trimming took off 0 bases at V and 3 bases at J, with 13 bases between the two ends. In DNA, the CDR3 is TGCGCCAGCAGCTTGGCAGGGTCCAGTATCTACGAGCAGTACTTC. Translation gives CASSLAGSSIYEQYF.

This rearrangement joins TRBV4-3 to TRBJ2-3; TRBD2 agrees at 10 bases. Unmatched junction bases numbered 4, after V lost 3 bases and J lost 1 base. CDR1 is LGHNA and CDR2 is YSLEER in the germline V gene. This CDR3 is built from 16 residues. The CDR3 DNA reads TGCGCCAGCAGCCACCTTAGCGGGGGGCGCACAGATACGCAGTATTTT. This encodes CASSHLSGGRTDTQYF.

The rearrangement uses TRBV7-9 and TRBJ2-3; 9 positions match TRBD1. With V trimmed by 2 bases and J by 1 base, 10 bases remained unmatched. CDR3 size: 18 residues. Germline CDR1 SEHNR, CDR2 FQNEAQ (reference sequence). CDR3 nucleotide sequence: TGTGCCAGCAGCTTAAGGCGGCGGACAGGGGATCGCACAGATACGCAGTATTTT. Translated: CASSLRRRTGDRTDTQYF.

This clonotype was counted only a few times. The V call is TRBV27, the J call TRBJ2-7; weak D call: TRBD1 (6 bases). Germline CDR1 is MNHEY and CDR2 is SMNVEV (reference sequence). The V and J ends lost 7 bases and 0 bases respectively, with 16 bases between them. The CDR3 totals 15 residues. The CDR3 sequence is CASKKGQGPSYEQYF. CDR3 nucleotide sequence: TGTGCCAGCAAAAAAGGGCAGGGGCCCTCCTACGAGCAGTACTTC.

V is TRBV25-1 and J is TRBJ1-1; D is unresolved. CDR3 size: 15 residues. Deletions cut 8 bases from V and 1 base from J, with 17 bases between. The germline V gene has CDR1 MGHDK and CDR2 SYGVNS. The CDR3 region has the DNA TGTGCCAGCGCAACGTCGGGCAGCGGGAACACTGAAGCTTTCTTT. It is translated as CASATSGSGNTEAFF.

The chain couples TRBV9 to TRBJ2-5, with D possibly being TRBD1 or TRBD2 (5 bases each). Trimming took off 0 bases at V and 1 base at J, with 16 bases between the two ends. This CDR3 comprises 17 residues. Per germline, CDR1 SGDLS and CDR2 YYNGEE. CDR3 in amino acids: CASSVGKGPRVQETQYF. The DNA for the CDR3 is TGTGCCAGCAGCGTAGGGAAGGGACCCAGGGTCCAAGAGACCCAGTACTTC.

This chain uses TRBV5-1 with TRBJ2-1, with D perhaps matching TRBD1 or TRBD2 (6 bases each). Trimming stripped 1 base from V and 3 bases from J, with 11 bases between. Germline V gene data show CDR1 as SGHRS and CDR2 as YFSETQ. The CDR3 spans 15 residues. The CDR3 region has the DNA TGCGCCAGCAGCTTGCCGGGGGCGATCTACAATGAGCAGTTCTTC. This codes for CASSLPGAIYNEQFF.

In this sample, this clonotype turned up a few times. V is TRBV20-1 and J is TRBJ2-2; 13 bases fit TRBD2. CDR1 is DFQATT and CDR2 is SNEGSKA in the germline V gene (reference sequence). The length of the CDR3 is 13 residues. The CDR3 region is CGTSGANTGELFF. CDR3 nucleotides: TGCGGGACTAGCGGGGCTAACACCGGGGAGCTGTTTTTT.

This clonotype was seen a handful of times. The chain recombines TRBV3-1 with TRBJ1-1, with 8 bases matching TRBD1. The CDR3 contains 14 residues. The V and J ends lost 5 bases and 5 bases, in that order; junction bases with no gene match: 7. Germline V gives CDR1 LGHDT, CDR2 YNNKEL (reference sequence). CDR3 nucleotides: TGTGCCAGCAGCTCAGGGGGCGCGAATACTGAAGCTTTCTTT. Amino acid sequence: CASSSGGANTEAFF.